The sequence of this T cell receptor beta chain was determined in a study of T cells after posttransplantation cyclophosphamide. Of note for this clone: Its antigen is unidentified.

Busulfan-fludarabine conditioning, marrow transplant, and cyclophosphamide on days +3 and +4 were administered. Sequenced by immunoSEQ multiplex PCR; TCRdb stores in-frame clones only, minus some. The table shows 8,000 to 10,000 clones, with 82% occurring only once. Study-level points and caveats: Skin or GI-infiltrating T cells shared few TRB sequences with blood. Recipient CMV seropositivity and CMV reactivation strongly tracked TRB clonality. Donor-recipient repertoire similarity was low at 1-2 months, rising over year one.

The CDR3 has 13 residues. The V gene's germline CDR1 is SGDLS and CDR2 YYNGEE. V shed 1 base and J shed 4 bases, with 8 bases lying between them. This specimen consisted of PBMCs, obtained 1,900 to 2,000 days after a stem cell transplant with posttransplant cyclophosphamide. The chain has TRBV9 and TRBJ1-1; perhaps TRBD1 as D (5 bases). The receptor was isolated from a female patient between 40 and 50 years old who received an allogeneic stem cell transplant from a related donor, was CMV-positive, and had no GVHD. Some T cells may have come from the graft donor. CDR3: CASSVQGSTEAFF. The CDR3 nucleotides are TGTGCCAGCAGCGTACAGGGATCCACTGAAGCTTTCTTT. The full variable domain, completed using reference TRBV9 and TRBJ1-1, is DSGVTQTPKHLITATGQRVTLRCSPRSGDLSVYWYQQSLDQGLQFLIQYYNGEERAKGNILERFSAQQFPDLHSELNLSSLELGDSALYFCASSVQGSTEAFFGQGTRLTVV.